This T cell receptor (beta chain) emerged from a study of CD8+ T cells in alopecia areata. In the study overall: Tofacitinib was taken orally by treated patients, and the dose was 5 to 10 mg twice daily. General study points: An increase in clonality over normal scalp was evident in lesional scalp, especially alopecia totalis/universalis. Normal-skin resident alphabeta T cells also appear among scalp sample sequences. During tofacitinib treatment, many expanded lesional clones remained in scalp and blood.

The treatment: oral pan-JAK inhibitor, 5-10 mg twice daily. Trimming at V came to 1 base and at J to 2 bases, leaving 4 bases not matched to a gene. Germline-derived CDR1 and CDR2 are SGHDN and FVKESK. The CDR3 covers 15 residues. Reverse transcribed after extraction, RNA yielded cDNA as the sequencing template. Sequenced by immunoSEQ multiplex PCR; TCRdb stores in-frame clones only, minus some. The sample contains 90,000 to 100,000 clones, 60% to 65% of which appear only once. Turning to this clone: The target antigen is unknown.

The V gene is TRBV14, the J gene TRBJ2-7; TRBD1 aligns across 8 bases. This TCR was sampled from a human donor with alopecia areata. Sequenced material: CD8+ T cells sorted from blood, taken at week 4, from a patient treated with tofacitinib. The CDR3 region is CASSQGDRITYEQYF. As DNA, the CDR3 is TGTGCCAGCAGCCAAGGGGACAGGATCACCTACGAGCAGTACTTC.